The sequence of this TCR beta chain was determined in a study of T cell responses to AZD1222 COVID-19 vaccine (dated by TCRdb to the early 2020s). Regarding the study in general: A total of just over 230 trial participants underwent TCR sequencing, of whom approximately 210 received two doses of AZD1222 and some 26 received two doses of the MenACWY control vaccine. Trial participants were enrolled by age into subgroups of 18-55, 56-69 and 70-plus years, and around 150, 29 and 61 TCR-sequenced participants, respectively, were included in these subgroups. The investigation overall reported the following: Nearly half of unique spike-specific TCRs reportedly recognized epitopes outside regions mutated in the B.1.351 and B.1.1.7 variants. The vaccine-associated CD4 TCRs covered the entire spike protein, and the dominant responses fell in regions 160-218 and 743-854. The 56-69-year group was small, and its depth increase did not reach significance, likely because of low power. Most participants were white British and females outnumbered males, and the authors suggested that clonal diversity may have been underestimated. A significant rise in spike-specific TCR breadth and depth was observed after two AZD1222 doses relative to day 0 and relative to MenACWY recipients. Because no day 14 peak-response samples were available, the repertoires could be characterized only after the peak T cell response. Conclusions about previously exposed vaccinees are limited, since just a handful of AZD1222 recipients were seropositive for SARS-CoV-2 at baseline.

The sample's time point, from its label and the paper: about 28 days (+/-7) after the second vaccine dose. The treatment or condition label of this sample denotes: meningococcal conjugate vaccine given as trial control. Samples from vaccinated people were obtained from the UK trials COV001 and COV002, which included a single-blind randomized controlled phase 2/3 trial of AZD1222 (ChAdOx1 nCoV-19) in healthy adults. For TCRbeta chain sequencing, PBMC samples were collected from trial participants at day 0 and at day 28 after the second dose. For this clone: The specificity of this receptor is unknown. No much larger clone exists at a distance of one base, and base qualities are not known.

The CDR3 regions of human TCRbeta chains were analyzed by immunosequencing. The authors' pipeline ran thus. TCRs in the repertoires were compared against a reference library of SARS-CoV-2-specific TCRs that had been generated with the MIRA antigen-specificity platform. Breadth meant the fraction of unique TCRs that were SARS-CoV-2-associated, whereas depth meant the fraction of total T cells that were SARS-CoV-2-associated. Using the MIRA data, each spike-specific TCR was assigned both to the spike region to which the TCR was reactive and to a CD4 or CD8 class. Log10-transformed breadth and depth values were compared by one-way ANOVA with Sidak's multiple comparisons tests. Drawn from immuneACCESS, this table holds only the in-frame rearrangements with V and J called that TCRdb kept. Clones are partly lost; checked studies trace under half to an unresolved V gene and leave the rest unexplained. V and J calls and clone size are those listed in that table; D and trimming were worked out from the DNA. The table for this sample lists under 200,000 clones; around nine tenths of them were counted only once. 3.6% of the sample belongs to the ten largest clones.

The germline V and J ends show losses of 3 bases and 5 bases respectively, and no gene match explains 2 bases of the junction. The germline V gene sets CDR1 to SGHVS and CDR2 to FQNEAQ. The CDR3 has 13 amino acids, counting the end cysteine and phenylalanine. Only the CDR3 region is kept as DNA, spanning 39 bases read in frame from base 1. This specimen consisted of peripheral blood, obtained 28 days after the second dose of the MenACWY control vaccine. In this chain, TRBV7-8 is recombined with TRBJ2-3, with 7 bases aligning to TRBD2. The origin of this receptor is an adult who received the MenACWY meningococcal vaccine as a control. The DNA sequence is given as TGTGCCAGCAGCTTCGGGGAGGGAGATACGCAGTATTTT. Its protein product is CASSFGEGDTQYF.